The rows below give T cell receptor beta chains drawn from one sample of a study of control samples from healthy donors and cancer patients. The protocol was immunoSEQ multiplex PCR, while the TCRdb copy is restricted to in-frame clones and leaves out a portion. The table lists fewer than 90,000 clones, under 90% of them singletons, with roughly 28% in the top ten. The sequenced material came from blood. These receptors were obtained from a man between 50 and 59 years old in good health. CDR3s include the opening cysteine and the closing phenylalanine or tryptophan. The order of the fields is clone size, V gene, J gene, D gene, CDR3 DNA, CDR3 protein. The D gene is left open where the match is weak. Not all rows give a size; the values are once, few, many and, for expanded clones, a class.

>.|TRBV5-1|TRBJ2-4|.
TGCGCCAGCAGCTTGGGAGAATGGGGAAACATTCAGTACTTC
CASSLGEWGNIQYF
>.|TRBV9|TRBJ1-1|.
TGTGCCAGCAGCGTCCTACAGGGAGGGAAAGCTTTCTTT
CASSVLQGGKAFF
>.|TRBV11-1|TRBJ1-5|.
TGTGCCAGCAGCTTAGGATCAGGGGTGGGTCAGCCCCAGCATTTT
CASSLGSGVGQPQHF
>.|TRBV7-2|TRBJ2-1|TRBD2
TGTGCCAGCAGCTTAGGGGCGGGAGGGCCAAGAGAGCAGTTCTTC
CASSLGAGGPREQFF
>.|TRBV4-2|TRBJ2-7|TRBD2
TGTGCCAGCAGCCAAGATACTAGCGGCTCCTACGAGCAGTACTTC
CASSQDTSGSYEQYF
>.|TRBV12-2|TRBJ1-1|.
TGTGCAAGTCGCACGGGACAGGGAGTGAACACTGAAGCTTTCTTT
CASRTGQGVNTEAFF
>.|TRBV5-6|TRBJ2-3|.
TGTGCCAGCAGCCTCTTTGGGGCACTAGCTACGATCACAGATACGCAGTATTTT
CASSLFGALATITDTQYF
>.|TRBV9|TRBJ2-1|TRBD2
TGTGCCAGCAGCCCCGGGGGGGCGGAGAATGAGCAGTTCTTC
CASSPGGAENEQFF
>.|TRBV6-2/TRBV6-3|TRBJ1-1|.
TGTGCCAGCAGTTACATAAGGGGGGGCCTTGTTGAAGCTTTCTTT
CASSYIRGGLVEAFF
>few|TRBV6-5|TRBJ1-2|.
TGTGCCCTCGAGACTAATGTGGGGATAGGGAATGGCTACACCTTC
CALETNVGIGNGYTF
>.|TRBV24-1|TRBJ2-7|.
TGTGCCACCAGTGGTGGCGGGATTAGCGAGCAGTACTTC
CATSGGGISEQYF
>.|TRBV6-2/TRBV6-3|TRBJ2-1|TRBD2
TGTGCCAGCACCCCGGGGCGGGGGAAAAGCGATGAGCAGTTCTTC
CASTPGRGKSDEQFF
>.|TRBV7-2|TRBJ1-1|.
TGTGCCAGCAGCTTAGTCAGTAGGTCTGAAGCTTTCTTT
CASSLVSRSEAFF
>.|TRBV4-3|TRBJ2-7|.
TGCGCCAGCAGTCTAGGCGGCGGAACCTACGAGCAGTACTTC
CASSLGGGTYEQYF
>.|TRBV5-1|TRBJ2-2|.
TGCGCCAGCAGCTTGAGCGCGGGTCCGGGCACCGGGGAGCTGTTTTTT
CASSLSAGPGTGELFF
>.|TRBV4-2|TRBJ1-1|TRBD1
TGTGCCAGCAGCCGGGGACAGGGGTGGGCTGAAGCTTTCTTT
CASSRGQGWAEAFF
>.|TRBV7-9|TRBJ2-7|TRBD1
TGTGCCAGCAGCTTACTCTCCTGGACAGGGGACTCCTACGAGCAGTACTTC
CASSLLSWTGDSYEQYF
>.|TRBV2|TRBJ1-2|TRBD1
TGTGCCAGGGAAACGGGACAGGGGGTGGGAAGCTACACCTTC
CARETGQGVGSYTF
>.|TRBV19|TRBJ2-1|TRBD2
TGTGCCAGTAGTATTAGGCGGGAGGGCCGGAATGAGCAGTTCTTC
CASSIRREGRNEQFF
>.|TRBV4-1|TRBJ2-2|TRBD2
TGCGCCAGCAGCCAGATACATTTTGGACTAGCAGTGAACACCGGGGAGCTGTTTTTT
CASSQIHFGLAVNTGELFF
>once|TRBV5-1|TRBJ2-1|TRBD2
TGCGCCAGCAGCTTGGCGTTGACTAGCGGGGGTAACAATGAGCAGTTCTTC
CASSLALTSGGNNEQFF
>once|TRBV9|TRBJ2-2|TRBD2
TGTGCCAGCAGCGTAGCTGCTAGCGGGAGGTACGGGGAGCTGTTTTTT
CASSVAASGRYGELFF
>.|TRBV29-1|TRBJ1-2|TRBD1
TGCAGCGCCGGAGGTGGCAGGACCTCGTGGGGACAGGGAGGTCATGGCTACACCTTC
CSAGGGRTSWGQGGHGYTF
>.|TRBV28|TRBJ2-5|TRBD2
TGTGCCAGCAGTTCTAGCGGGGGGCACCAAGAGACCCAGTACTTC
CASSSSGGHQETQYF
>.|TRBV19|TRBJ1-1|TRBD1
TGTGCCAGTAGTAGGGGACAGGGTACGTGGACTGAAGCTTTCTTT
CASSRGQGTWTEAFF
>.|TRBV10-2|TRBJ2-3|.
TGCGCCAGCAGTGGGACGGATCTCACAGATACGCAGTATTTT
CASSGTDLTDTQYF
>.|TRBV24-1|TRBJ2-1|TRBD2
TGTGCCACGAGCGGGGGGCTAGATGAGCAGTTCTTC
CATSGGLDEQFF
>.|TRBV15|TRBJ2-1|TRBD1
TGTGCCACCAGCAGAGAGGGGACAGGGGCCTACAATGAGCAGTTCTTC
CATSREGTGAYNEQFF
>.|TRBV25-1|TRBJ2-2|.
TGTGCCAGCAGTGAACCAGGGGCGTCAACCGGGGAGCTGTTTTTT
CASSEPGASTGELFF
>.|TRBV3-1/TRBV3-2|TRBJ1-6|TRBD1
TGTGCCAGCAGCTCACGAATGACAGGGATTGAGTCACCCCTCCACTTT
CASSSRMTGIESPLHF
>.|TRBV30|TRBJ2-6|.
TGTGCCTGGAGTGGACAACTTCCCTCTGGGGCCAACGTCCTGACTTTC
CAWSGQLPSGANVLTF
>.|TRBV6-2/TRBV6-3|TRBJ2-3|.
TGTGCCAGCAGTTTACCACTGAGCACAGATACGCAGTATTTT
CASSLPLSTDTQYF
>.|TRBV28|TRBJ2-7|TRBD2
TGTGCCAGCAGTTCCGGACTAGCGGGTGCCTACGAGCAGTACTTC
CASSSGLAGAYEQYF
>.|TRBV6-5|TRBJ2-7|.
TGTGCCAGCAGTATGGGACGTTCCTACGAGCAGTACTTC
CASSMGRSYEQYF
>.|TRBV7-2|TRBJ2-3|TRBD2
TGTGCCAGCAGCTTAGCTTCCCGGACTAGCGGGGGCACAGATACGCAGTATTTT
CASSLASRTSGGTDTQYF
>.|TRBV28|TRBJ2-7|TRBD1
TGTGCCAGCAGTGCACCCGGGACAGGGACCTACGAGCAGTACTTC
CASSAPGTGTYEQYF
>.|TRBV19|TRBJ2-1|TRBD2
TGTGCCAGTAAGACTAGCGGGGGATCGGGCAATGAGCAGTTCTTC
CASKTSGGSGNEQFF
>.|TRBV7-8|TRBJ1-2|.
TGTGCCAGCAGCCCCTACATCACAGCGAACTATGGCTACACCTTC
CASSPYITANYGYTF
>.|TRBV30|TRBJ2-5|TRBD1
TGTGCCTGGAGTGCAGGGGGACAGGGGGCAGAGACCCAGTACTTC
CAWSAGGQGAETQYF
>.|TRBV19|TRBJ2-3|.
TGTGCCAGTAGTGAGACTCAGACACGCACAGATACGCAGTATTTT
CASSETQTRTDTQYF
>.|TRBV11-2|TRBJ1-1|.
TGTGCCAGCAGCTCCAGGGTTTCGAACACTGAAGCTTTCTTT
CASSSRVSNTEAFF
>.|TRBV24-1|TRBJ2-7|.
TGTGCCACCAGTGGGGTTACAGGTTCCGTCCACGAGCAGTACTTC
CATSGVTGSVHEQYF
>.|TRBV7-6|TRBJ2-1|TRBD2
TGTGCCAGCAGCTTAGGCCTAGCGGGGGTTTACAATGAGCAGTTCTTC
CASSLGLAGVYNEQFF
>.|TRBV11-3|TRBJ2-5|.
TGTGCCAGCAGCTTAGAGTCCAGGAGCCAAGAGACCCAGTACTTC
CASSLESRSQETQYF
>few|TRBV7-2|TRBJ2-1|TRBD2
TGTGCCAGCAGCTACAGACTAGCGGGGGGGCCGAGCTCCTACAATGAGCAGTTCTTC
CASSYRLAGGPSSYNEQFF
>few|TRBV28|TRBJ2-3|TRBD2
TGTGCCAGCAGTTCGCGGGGGGACTCCACAGATACGCAGTATTTT
CASSSRGDSTDTQYF
>.|TRBV7-8|TRBJ1-2|.
TGTGCCAGCAGCTCACTAGAGAACTATGGCTACACCTTC
CASSSLENYGYTF
>.|TRBV7-3|TRBJ2-3|TRBD2
TGTGCCAGCAGCTTAGCAGGACTAGCAGATACGCAGTATTTT
CASSLAGLADTQYF
>.|TRBV4-3|TRBJ2-1|TRBD2
TGCGCCAGCAGCCAAGTTGGGGCGGGAGCGAATGAGCAGTTCTTC
CASSQVGAGANEQFF
>once|TRBV7-7|TRBJ2-1|.
TGTGCCAGCAGCCTATGGGCGGAGGGTAACAATGAGCAGTTCTTC
CASSLWAEGNNEQFF
>.|TRBV7-2|TRBJ1-1|.
TGTGCCAGCAGCTTAGACCTCGGGGATAACACTGAAGCTTTCTTT
CASSLDLGDNTEAFF
>once|TRBV9|TRBJ2-7|TRBD2
TGTGCCAGCAGCCTAGCGGGGGGACCCTACGAGCAGTACTTC
CASSLAGGPYEQYF